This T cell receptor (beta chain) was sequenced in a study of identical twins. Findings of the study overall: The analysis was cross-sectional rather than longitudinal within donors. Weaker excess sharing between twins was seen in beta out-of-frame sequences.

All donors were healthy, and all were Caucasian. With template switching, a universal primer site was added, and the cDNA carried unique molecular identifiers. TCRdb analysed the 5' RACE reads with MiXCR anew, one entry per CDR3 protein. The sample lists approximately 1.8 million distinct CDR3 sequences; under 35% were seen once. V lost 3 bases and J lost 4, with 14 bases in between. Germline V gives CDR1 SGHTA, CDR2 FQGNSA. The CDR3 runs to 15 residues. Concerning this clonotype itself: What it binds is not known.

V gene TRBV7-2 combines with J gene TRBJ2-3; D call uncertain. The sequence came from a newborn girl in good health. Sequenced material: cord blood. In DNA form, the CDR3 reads TGTGCCAGCAGCTTGGTGGAGACCATCGCAGATACGCAGTATTTT. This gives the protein CASSLVETIADTQYF.